This T cell receptor beta chain was documented in a study of blood T cell repertoires in COVID-19. The protocol was immunoSEQ multiplex PCR, while the TCRdb copy is restricted to in-frame clones and leaves out a portion. The sample lists approximately 61,000 clones, approximately 86% occurring once. Sequencing was performed on peripheral blood. This clonotype was obtained from a woman aged 80 or over with active COVID-19.

CDR3 in DNA: TGTGCCAGCAGGACAGGGAGCCCGCAAGAGACCCAGTACTTC. This encodes CASRTGSPQETQYF. The genes are TRBV6-6 and TRBJ2-5, with TRBD1 matching 7 bases. The V segment lost 6 bases and the J segment 2 bases; nucleotides outside the gene matches: 6. The germline V gene has CDR1 MNHNY and CDR2 SVGAGI (reference sequence). The CDR3 covers 14 residues.